These 8 T cell receptor beta chains originate from one sample sequenced in a study of T cells in tuberculosis. TCRdb's table, derived via immunoSEQ multiplex PCR, lists solely in-frame clones and lacks some. The sample holds approximately 49,000 clones, 90% to 95% seen once. The time point here: new active TB diagnosis, blood taken before or within 7 days of starting treatment. This specimen consisted of PBMCs, obtained at tuberculosis diagnosis. All receptors derive from an adult with tuberculosis.

This chain joins TRBV9 and TRBJ1-5; 7 nucleotides align to TRBD1. Germline V gene sequence: CDR1 SGDLS, CDR2 YYNGEE. J was trimmed by 0 bases and V by 4 bases; bases with no gene match: 4. The CDR3 sequence is 15 residues long. The CDR3 loop reads CASSPRDSSNQPQHF. Here the CDR3 DNA reads TGTGCCAGCAGCCCGCGGGACAGTAGCAATCAGCCCCAGCATTTT.

The chain uses TRBV28 and TRBJ1-2; unclear D gene. This CDR3 has 14 residues. In germline, CDR1 is MDHEN, CDR2 SYDVKM. The ends were cut back, 4 bases at V and 4 bases at J, with 13 bases in the middle. CDR3 region: CASSSGVQVYGYTF. In DNA form, the CDR3 reads TGTGCCAGCAGTTCCGGCGTCCAGGTCTATGGCTACACCTTC.

V and J are TRBV14 and TRBJ2-5; TRBD1 might be the D (6 bases). The V gene lost 1 base and the J gene lost 3 bases, with 12 bases spanning the gap. This CDR3 contains 15 residues. Germline assignment: CDR1 SGHDN and CDR2 FVKESK. In DNA, the CDR3 is TGTGCCAGCAGCCAAGGACAGGCTCTGGAAGAGACCCAGTACTTC. Its protein product is CASSQGQALEETQYF.

The V gene is TRBV19, the J gene TRBJ2-7; a weak D match, TRBD2 (6 bases). This CDR3 has 14 residues. Trimming removed 5 bases at V and 5 bases at J, with 16 bases between. Germline lookup yields CDR1 LNHDA and CDR2 SQIVND (reference sequence). The CDR3 is CASSRGPPGDEQYF. CDR3 nucleotide sequence: TGTGCCAGTAGTCGCGGTCCCCCGGGGGACGAGCAGTACTTC.

The rearrangement uses TRBV7-6 and TRBJ2-2; TRBD2 aligns across 7 bases. The V gene end was trimmed by 8 bases and the J gene end by 3 bases; junction bases not matched to a gene: 9. The CDR3 has 15 residues. Germline V CDR1 and CDR2: SGHVS, FNYEAQ. CDR3: CASGLMGGDTGELFF. The CDR3 coding sequence is TGTGCCAGCGGGCTTATGGGGGGGGACACCGGGGAGCTGTTTTTT. Supplemented by reference TRBV7-6 and TRBJ2-2, the full variable domain reads GAGVSQSPRYKVTKRGQDVALRCDPISGHVSLYWYRQALGQGPEFLTYFNYEAQQDKSGLPNDRFSAERPEGSISTLTIQRTEQRDSAMYRCASGLMGGDTGELFFGEGSRLTVL.

The CDR3 DNA reads TGTGCCTCGTTAGCGGACTCCTACAATGAGCAGTTCTTC. Amino acid sequence: CASLADSYNEQFF. The chain uses TRBV30 and TRBJ2-1; possibly TRBD2 for D (6 bases). The V end lost 7 bases, the J end lost 0 bases, and 10 bases lay between the germline ends. The CDR3 runs 13 residues. The germline V gene encodes CDR1 GTSNPN and CDR2 SVGIG (reference sequence).

The V and J genes are TRBV5-4 and TRBJ2-3, with a tentative D call TRBD1 (6 bases). Germline loops: CDR1 SGHNT, CDR2 YYREEE (reference sequence). The CDR3 has 17 amino acids. V was trimmed by 3 bases and J by 0 bases, leaving 17 bases between them. The CDR3, as DNA: TGTGCCAGCAGCTCCACAGGGCGGAAGACTAGCACAGATACGCAGTATTTT. It codes for CASSSTGRKTSTDTQYF.

This rearrangement joins TRBV7-9 to TRBJ1-1; D is perhaps TRBD1 (6 bases). V was clipped by 5 bases and J by 1 base, with 11 bases between them. In germline, CDR1 is SEHNR, CDR2 FQNEAQ (reference sequence). This CDR3 region has 14 residues. The CDR3 DNA sequence: TGTGCCAGCAGCCAACAGGGAGCGAACACTGAAGCTTTCTTT. Its translation is CASSQQGANTEAFF.